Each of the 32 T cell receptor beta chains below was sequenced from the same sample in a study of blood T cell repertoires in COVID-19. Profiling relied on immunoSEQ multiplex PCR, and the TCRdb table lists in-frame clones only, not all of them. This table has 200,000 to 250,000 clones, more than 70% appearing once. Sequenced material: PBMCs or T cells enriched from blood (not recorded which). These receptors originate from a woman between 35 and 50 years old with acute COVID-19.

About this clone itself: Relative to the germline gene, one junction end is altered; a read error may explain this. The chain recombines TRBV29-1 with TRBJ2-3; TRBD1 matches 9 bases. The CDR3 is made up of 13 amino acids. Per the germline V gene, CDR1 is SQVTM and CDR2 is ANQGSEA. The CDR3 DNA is TGCAGCGTAGAAGGACAGGGGAAAGATACGCAGTATTTT. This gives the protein CSVEGQGKDTQYF.

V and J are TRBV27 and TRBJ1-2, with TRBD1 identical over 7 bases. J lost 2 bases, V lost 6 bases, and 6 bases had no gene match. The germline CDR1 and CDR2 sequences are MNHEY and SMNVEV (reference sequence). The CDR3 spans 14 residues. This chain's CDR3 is CASSTTGPNYGYTF. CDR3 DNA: TGTGCCAGCAGCACGACAGGGCCCAACTATGGCTACACCTTC.

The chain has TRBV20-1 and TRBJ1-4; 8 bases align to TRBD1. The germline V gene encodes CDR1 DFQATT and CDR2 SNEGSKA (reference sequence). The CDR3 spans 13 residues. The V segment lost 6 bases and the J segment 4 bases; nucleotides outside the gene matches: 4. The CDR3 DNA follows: TGCAGTGCCAGTACAGGGGGTAATGAAAAACTGTTTTTT. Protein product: CSASTGGNEKLFF.

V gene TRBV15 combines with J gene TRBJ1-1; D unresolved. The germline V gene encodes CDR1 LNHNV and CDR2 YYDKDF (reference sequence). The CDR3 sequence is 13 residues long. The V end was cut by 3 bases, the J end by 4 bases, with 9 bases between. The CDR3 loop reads CATSSLRSTEAFF. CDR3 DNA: TGTGCCACCAGCAGTTTGCGGAGCACTGAAGCTTTCTTT.

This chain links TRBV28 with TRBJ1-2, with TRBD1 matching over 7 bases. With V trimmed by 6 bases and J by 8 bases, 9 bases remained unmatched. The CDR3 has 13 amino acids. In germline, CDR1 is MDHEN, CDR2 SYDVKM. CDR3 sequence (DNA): TGTGCCAGCAGGCATCAGGGGGAAAGGGGCTACACCTTC. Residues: CASRHQGERGYTF.

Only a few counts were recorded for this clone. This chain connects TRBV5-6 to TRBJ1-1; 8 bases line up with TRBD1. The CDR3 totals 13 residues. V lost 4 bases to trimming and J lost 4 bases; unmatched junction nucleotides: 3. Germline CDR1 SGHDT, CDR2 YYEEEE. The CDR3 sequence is CASSRTGGTEAFF. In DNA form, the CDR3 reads TGTGCCAGCAGCCGAACAGGGGGCACTGAAGCTTTCTTT.

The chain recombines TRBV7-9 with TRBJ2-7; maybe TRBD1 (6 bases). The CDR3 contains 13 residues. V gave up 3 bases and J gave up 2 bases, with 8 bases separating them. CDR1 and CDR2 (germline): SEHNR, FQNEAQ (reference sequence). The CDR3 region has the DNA TGTGCCAGCAGCTTCCAGGGGCCCTACGAGCAGTACTTC. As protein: CASSFQGPYEQYF.

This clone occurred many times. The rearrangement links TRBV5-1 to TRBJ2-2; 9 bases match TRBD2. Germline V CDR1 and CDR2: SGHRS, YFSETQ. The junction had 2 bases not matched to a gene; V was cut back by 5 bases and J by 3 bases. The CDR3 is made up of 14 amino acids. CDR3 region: CASRLAGDTGELFF. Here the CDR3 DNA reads TGCGCCAGCAGACTAGCGGGTGACACCGGGGAGCTGTTTTTT.

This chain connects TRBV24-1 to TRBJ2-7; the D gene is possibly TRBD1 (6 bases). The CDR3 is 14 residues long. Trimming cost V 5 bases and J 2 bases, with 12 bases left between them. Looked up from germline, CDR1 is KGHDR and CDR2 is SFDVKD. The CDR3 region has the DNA TGTGCCACCAGTGTAGCAGGGGATACCTACGAGCAGTACTTC. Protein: CATSVAGDTYEQYF.

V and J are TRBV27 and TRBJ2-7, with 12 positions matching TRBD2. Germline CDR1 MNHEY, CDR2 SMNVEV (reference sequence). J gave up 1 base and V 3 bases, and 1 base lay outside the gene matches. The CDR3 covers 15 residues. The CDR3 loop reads CASSLTSGGSYEQYF. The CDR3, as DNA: TGTGCCAGCAGTTTGACTAGCGGGGGTTCCTACGAGCAGTACTTC.

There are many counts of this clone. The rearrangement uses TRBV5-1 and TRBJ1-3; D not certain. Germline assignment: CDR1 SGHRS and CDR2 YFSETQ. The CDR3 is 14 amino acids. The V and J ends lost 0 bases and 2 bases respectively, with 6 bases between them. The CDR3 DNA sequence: TGCGCCAGCAGCTTGGCAACGGCTGGAAACACCATATATTTT. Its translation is CASSLATAGNTIYF.

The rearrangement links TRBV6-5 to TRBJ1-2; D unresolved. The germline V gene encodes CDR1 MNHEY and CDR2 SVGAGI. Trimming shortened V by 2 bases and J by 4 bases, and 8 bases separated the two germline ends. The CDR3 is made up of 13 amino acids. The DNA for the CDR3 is TGTGCCAGCAGTTACCTCCCGGTCTATGGCTACACCTTC. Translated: CASSYLPVYGYTF.

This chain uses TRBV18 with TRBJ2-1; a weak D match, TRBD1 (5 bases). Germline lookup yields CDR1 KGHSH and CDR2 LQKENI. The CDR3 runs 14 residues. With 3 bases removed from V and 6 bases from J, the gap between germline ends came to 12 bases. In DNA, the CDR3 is TGTGCCAGCTCACCGACAGATGAGCCCAATGAGCAGTTCTTC. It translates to CASSPTDEPNEQFF.

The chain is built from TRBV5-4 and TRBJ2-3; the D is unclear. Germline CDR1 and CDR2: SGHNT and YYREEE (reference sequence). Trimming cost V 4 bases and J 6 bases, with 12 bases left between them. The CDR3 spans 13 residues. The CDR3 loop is CASSPEPKDTQYF. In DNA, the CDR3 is TGTGCCAGCAGCCCAGAACCCAAGGATACGCAGTATTTT.

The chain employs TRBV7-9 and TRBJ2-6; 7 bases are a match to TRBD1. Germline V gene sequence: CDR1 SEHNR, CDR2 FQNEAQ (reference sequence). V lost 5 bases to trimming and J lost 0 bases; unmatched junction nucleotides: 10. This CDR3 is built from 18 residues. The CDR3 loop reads CASSGRDSSSSGANVLTF. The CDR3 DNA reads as TGTGCCAGCAGCGGCCGGGACAGCTCTTCCTCTGGGGCCAACGTCCTGACTTTC. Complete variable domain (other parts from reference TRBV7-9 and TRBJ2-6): DTGVSQNPRHKITKRGQNVTFRCDPISEHNRLYWYRQTLGQGPEFLTYFQNEAQLEKSRLLSDRFSAERPKGSFSTLEIQRTEQGDSAMYLCASSGRDSSSSGANVLTFGAGSRLTVL.

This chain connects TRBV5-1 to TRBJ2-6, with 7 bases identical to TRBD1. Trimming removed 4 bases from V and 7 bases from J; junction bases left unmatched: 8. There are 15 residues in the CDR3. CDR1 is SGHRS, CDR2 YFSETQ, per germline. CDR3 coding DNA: TGCGCCAGCAGCCCAAGTACAGGGGCAGCCAACGTCCTGACTTTC. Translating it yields CASSPSTGAANVLTF.

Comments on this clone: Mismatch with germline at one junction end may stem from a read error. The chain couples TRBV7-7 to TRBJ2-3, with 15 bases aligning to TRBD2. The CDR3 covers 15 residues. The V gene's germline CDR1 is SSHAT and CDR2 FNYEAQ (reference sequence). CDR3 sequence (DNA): TGTGCTAGCAGCCCGGGACTAGCGGGAGGAGATACGCAGTATTTT. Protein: CASSPGLAGGDTQYF.

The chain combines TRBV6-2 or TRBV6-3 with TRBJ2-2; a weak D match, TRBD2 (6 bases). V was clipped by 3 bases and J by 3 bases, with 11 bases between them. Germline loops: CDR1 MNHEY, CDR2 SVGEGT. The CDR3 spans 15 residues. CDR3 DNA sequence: TGTGCCAGCAGTTATTTAGGAGGGGACACCGGGGAGCTGTTTTTT. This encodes CASSYLGGDTGELFF.

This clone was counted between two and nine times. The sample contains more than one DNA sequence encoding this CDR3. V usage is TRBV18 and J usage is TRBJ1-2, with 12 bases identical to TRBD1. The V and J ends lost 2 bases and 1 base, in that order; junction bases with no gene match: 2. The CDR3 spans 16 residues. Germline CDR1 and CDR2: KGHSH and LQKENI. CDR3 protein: CASSPGTGGNNYGYTF. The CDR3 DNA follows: TGTGCCAGCTCACCAGGGACAGGGGGCAATAACTATGGCTACACCTTC.

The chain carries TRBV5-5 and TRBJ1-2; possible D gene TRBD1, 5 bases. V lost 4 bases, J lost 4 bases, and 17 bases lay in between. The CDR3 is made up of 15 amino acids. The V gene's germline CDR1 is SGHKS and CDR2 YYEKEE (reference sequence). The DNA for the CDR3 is TGTGCCAGCAGCACCACCAGCCGGGACTCCTATGGCTACACCTTC. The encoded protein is CASSTTSRDSYGYTF. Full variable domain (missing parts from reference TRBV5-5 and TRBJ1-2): DAGVTQSPTHLIKTRGQQVTLRCSPISGHKSVSWYQQVLGQGPQFIFQYYEKEERGRGNFPDRFSARQFPNYSSELNVNALLLGDSALYLCASSTTSRDSYGYTFGSGTRLTVV.

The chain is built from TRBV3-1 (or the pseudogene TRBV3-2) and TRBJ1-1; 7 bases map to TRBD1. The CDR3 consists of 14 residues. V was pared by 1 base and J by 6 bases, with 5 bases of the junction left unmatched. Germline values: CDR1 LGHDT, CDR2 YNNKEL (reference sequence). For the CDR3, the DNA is TGTGCCAGCAGCCAAGCTAGGGGGCATTCTGAAGCTTTCTTT. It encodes CASSQARGHSEAFF.

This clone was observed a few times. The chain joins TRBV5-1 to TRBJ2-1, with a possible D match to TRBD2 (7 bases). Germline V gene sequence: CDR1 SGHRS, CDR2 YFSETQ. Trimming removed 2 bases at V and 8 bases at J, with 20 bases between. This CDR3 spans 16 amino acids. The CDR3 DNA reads TGCGCCAGCAGCTTACGGGGCGGGGGAAAGGGGGATGAGCAGTTCTTC. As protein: CASSLRGGGKGDEQFF.

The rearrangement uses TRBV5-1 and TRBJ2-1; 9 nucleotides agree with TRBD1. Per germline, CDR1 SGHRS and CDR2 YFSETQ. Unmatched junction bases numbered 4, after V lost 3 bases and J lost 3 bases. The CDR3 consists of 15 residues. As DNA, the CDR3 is TGCGCCAGCAGCTACCGGACAGGGGACTACAATGAGCAGTTCTTC. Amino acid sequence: CASSYRTGDYNEQFF.

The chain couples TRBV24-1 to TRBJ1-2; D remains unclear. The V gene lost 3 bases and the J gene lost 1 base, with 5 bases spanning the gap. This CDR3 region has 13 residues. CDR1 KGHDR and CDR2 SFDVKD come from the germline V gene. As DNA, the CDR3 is TGTGCCACCAGTGATAGGAGTAACTATGGCTACACCTTC. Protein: CATSDRSNYGYTF.

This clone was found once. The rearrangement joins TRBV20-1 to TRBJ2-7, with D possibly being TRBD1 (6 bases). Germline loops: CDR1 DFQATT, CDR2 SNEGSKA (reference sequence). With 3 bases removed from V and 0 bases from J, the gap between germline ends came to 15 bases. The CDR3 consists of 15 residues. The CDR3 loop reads CSASGDTRSSYEQYF. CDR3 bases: TGCAGTGCTAGTGGGGACACCAGGAGCTCCTACGAGCAGTACTTC.

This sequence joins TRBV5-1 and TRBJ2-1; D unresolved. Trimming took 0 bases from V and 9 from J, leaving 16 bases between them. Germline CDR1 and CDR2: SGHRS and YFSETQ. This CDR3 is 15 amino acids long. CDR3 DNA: TGCGCCAGCAGCTTGGAACCTATTCGAAAGCCTGAGCAGTTCTTC. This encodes CASSLEPIRKPEQFF.

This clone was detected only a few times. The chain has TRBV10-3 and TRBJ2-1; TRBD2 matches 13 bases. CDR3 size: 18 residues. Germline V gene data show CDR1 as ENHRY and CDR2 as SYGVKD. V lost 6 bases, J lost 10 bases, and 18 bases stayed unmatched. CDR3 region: CAIRDFDTGLAGEGEQFF. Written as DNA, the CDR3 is TGTGCCATCAGGGACTTCGATACTGGACTAGCGGGAGAAGGGGAGCAGTTCTTC.

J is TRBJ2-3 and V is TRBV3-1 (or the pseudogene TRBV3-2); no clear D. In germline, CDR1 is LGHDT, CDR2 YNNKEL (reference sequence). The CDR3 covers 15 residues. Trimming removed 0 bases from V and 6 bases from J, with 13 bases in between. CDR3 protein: CASSQDPPLEDTQYF. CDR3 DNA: TGTGCCAGCAGCCAAGATCCCCCCTTAGAGGATACGCAGTATTTT.

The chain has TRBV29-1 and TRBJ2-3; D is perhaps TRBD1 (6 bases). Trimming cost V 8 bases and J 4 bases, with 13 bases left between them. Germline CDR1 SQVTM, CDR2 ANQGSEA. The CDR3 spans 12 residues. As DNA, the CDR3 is TGCAGCTTACGTCAGGGGTCAGATACGCAGTATTTT. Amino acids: CSLRQGSDTQYF.

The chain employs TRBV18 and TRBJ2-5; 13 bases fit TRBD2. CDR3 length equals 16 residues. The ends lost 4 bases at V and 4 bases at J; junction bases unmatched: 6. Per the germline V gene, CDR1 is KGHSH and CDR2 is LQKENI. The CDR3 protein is CASSLRTSGGSETQYF. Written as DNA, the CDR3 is TGTGCCAGCTCACTCCGGACTAGCGGGGGATCAGAGACCCAGTACTTC.

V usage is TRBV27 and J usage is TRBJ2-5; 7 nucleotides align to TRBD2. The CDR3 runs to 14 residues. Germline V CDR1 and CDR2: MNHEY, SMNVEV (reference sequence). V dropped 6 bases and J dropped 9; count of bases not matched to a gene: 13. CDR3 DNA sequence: TGTGCCAGCAGCCCACTAGCGACTGGGCCCCCCCAGTACTTC. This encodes CASSPLATGPPQYF.

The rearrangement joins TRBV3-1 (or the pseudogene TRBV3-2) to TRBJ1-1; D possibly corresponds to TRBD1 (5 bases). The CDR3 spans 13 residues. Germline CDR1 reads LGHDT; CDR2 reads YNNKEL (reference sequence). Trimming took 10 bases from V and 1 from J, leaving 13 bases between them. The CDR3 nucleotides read TGTGCCACCCGGGCTGGGGCGAACACTGAAGCTTTCTTT. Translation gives CATRAGANTEAFF.